A selection of T cell receptor beta chains follows, all from one sample in a study of OX40 agonist ivuxolimab in advanced cancers. Generated by immunoSEQ multiplex PCR, the TCRdb table keeps only in-frame clones and is missing some. The repertoire has some 63,000 clones, around 92% of them found once; the top ten carry roughly 19%. Sequenced material: CD4+ or CD8+ T cells sorted from blood, taken in a trial of the OX40 agonist ivuxolimab. These receptors were collected from an adult with an advanced solid tumor such as melanoma, head and neck, liver or kidney cancer. The CDR3 runs from the conserved cysteine through the conserved F or W. The D gene is left open where the match is weak.

length,V,D,J,CDR3
15,TRBV7-9,-,TRBJ1-1,CASSPRQLPNTEAFF
14,TRBV7-9,-,TRBJ2-7,CASSLARNPYEQYF
16,TRBV7-2,TRBD2,TRBJ2-7,CASSIVAGEIPYEQYF
13,TRBV6-5,TRBD2,TRBJ2-1,CASSYRGGARQFF
12,TRBV5-5,-,TRBJ2-7,CASSLGLYEQYF
12,TRBV29-1,TRBD1,TRBJ1-2,CSVADREAGYTF
11,TRBV20-1,-,TRBJ1-2,CSALGADGYTF
14,TRBV27,-,TRBJ1-1,CASSFAGAGTEAFF
13,TRBV5-4,-,TRBJ2-7,CASSLFQGGEQYF
15,TRBV7-6,-,TRBJ2-1,CASSPLRGGYNEQFF
19,TRBV7-9,TRBD2,TRBJ2-7,CASSPGLAGRHGPFYEQYF
16,TRBV5-1,-,TRBJ2-6,CASSLDYDSGANVLTF
15,TRBV2,TRBD2,TRBJ2-5,CASRETGTRQETQYF
19,TRBV9,TRBD2,TRBJ2-6,CASSVDREGRFTGANVLTF
12,TRBV7-9,-,TRBJ2-1,CASSLVSYEQFF
12,TRBV12-5,-,TRBJ1-3,CASGLVFGGIYF
17,TRBV6-1,TRBD2,TRBJ2-7,CASRERGTAGVPYEQYF
12,TRBV7-9,-,TRBJ2-7,CASSPRTGEQYF
16,TRBV7-9,TRBD1,TRBJ2-5,CASSLPDRGVQETQYF
14,TRBV14,-,TRBJ1-2,CASSQDQGYGGYTF
12,TRBV18,-,TRBJ2-7,CASSPGGYEQYF
16,TRBV5-4,TRBD2,TRBJ2-7,CASSLSVGLASYEQYF
13,TRBV19,-,TRBJ2-7,CASSAGGTYEQYF
15,TRBV9,TRBD1,TRBJ2-3,CASGTGTGGTDTQYF
15,TRBV2,TRBD1,TRBJ1-3,CASRLGTGRGNTIYF
15,TRBV12-5,TRBD2,TRBJ2-7,CASGLTSVANYEQYF
17,TRBV5-4,TRBD2,TRBJ2-7,CASSPPLGTSGPYEQYF
12,TRBV7-2,-,TRBJ2-1,CASSRGWYEQFF
12,TRBV7-9,-,TRBJ2-3,CASSLTADTQYF
13,TRBV19,-,TRBJ1-2,CASNRGGEDGYTF
15,TRBV9,-,TRBJ2-7,CASSEGTGITYEQYF
14,TRBV7-3,TRBD1,TRBJ2-7,CASSFRDRAYEQYF
16,TRBV6-6,-,TRBJ2-3,CASSFYGASVTDTQYF
15,TRBV6-1,-,TRBJ2-2,CASGGNWGASGELFF
15,TRBV5-4,-,TRBJ1-2,CASSPTGGPRDGYTF
16,TRBV7-9,-,TRBJ2-5,CASSLGVGGHQETQYF
15,TRBV30,TRBD1,TRBJ2-1,CAWSEGTGGYNEQFF
14,TRBV4-1,TRBD1,TRBJ1-1,CASSSGTGNTEAFF
16,TRBV4-3,-,TRBJ2-3,CASSQERPSRTDTQYF
13,TRBV11-3,-,TRBJ2-7,CASSYFTAYEQYF
17,TRBV29-1,TRBD2,TRBJ2-7,CSVFFTSGTRGSYEQYF
16,TRBV6-1,-,TRBJ1-5,CASSEWKLLVNQPQHF
15,TRBV2,-,TRBJ2-3,CASSEAGTSTDTQYF
14,TRBV2,TRBD2,TRBJ2-7,CASRWTSGAYEQYF
14,TRBV9,-,TRBJ2-3,CASSVEGRGNTQYF
13,TRBV7-9,-,TRBJ2-5,CASTPGTIETQYF
19,TRBV28,TRBD1,TRBJ2-7,CASSSARDRGFDTSYEQYF
18,TRBV7-3,TRBD2,TRBJ2-2,CASSTLPGLAGETGELFF
17,TRBV7-9,TRBD2,TRBJ2-1,CASSSTLTSGRALEQFF
14,TRBV21-1,-,TRBJ2-7,CASRGTGRSYEQYF
15,TRBV10-3,-,TRBJ2-7,CAISETRTDLYEQYF
16,TRBV5-6,TRBD2,TRBJ2-3,CASSLAASGSLGTQYF